The 18 T cell receptor beta chains listed next were all sequenced from one sample in a study of T cells in Graves' hyperthyroidism and ophthalmopathy. Amplification targeted TCR beta CDR3 regions from RNA transcripts. In the first-round RT-PCR of the TCR CDR3, the HTBI primer set was used. TCRdb reanalysed the multiplex PCR reads using MiXCR and keeps one entry per CDR3 protein. Here the sample spans more than 500,000 distinct CDR3 sequences, 40% to 50% being singletons. The sample consisted of peripheral blood or thyroid tissue (not recorded which). The source of these receptors is an adult woman with Graves' disease, either hyperthyroidism or ophthalmopathy (not recorded which).

This clonotype was recorded a few times. V is TRBV7-9 and J is TRBJ2-2, with D tentatively TRBD1 (5 bases). Between the trimmed V and J ends, which lost 5 bases and 6 bases, there was a span of 10 bases. The CDR3 runs to 13 residues. Germline CDR1 SEHNR, CDR2 FQNEAQ (reference sequence). The DNA for the CDR3 is TGTGCCAGCAGCGCCCAGGGCTCCGGGGAGCTGTTTTTT. Amino acids: CASSAQGSGELFF.

V and J are TRBV19 and TRBJ2-2, with no clear D. V gave up 0 bases and J gave up 8 bases, with 7 bases separating them. The CDR3 contains 13 residues. The germline gives CDR1 LNHDA, CDR2 SQIVND (reference sequence). CDR3 DNA sequence: TGTGCCAGTAGTATAGATTACGCGGGGGAGCTGTTTTTT. Protein: CASSIDYAGELFF.

This clonotype was detected many times. This sequence joins TRBV20-1 and TRBJ2-7; 12 bases match TRBD2. The CDR3 runs 13 residues. Germline CDR1 reads DFQATT; CDR2 reads SNEGSKA (reference sequence). CDR3 sequence reads: CSQTSGSSYEQYF. In nucleotides, the CDR3 is TGCAGCCAGACTAGCGGGAGTTCCTACGAGCAGTACTTC.

This clonotype occurred many times. This sequence joins TRBV2 and TRBJ1-2; 9 bases agree with TRBD1. Unmatched junction bases numbered 9, after V lost 8 bases and J lost 5 bases. This CDR3 region has 14 residues. Germline assignment: CDR1 SNHLY and CDR2 FYNNEI. The CDR3 DNA is TGTGCCAGCTCGATCCGGGACAGGGCATATGGCTACACCTTC. Protein product: CASSIRDRAYGYTF.

Turning to this clonotype: The junction departs from germline at one end; a sequencing error may be responsible. The chain uses TRBV7-9 and TRBJ2-2; D gene ambiguous. The CDR3 extends over 15 amino acids. Germline lookup yields CDR1 SEHNR and CDR2 FQNEAQ (reference sequence). The DNA of the CDR3 is TGTGCCGGCAGCTTAGATCAGGTGAACACCGGGGAGCTGTTTTTT. Encoded protein: CAGSLDQVNTGELFF. The whole variable domain, remainder taken from reference TRBV7-9 and TRBJ2-2, is DTGVSQNPRHKITKRGQNVTFRCDPISEHNRLYWYRQTLGQGPEFLTYFQNEAQLEKSRLLSDRFSAERPKGSFSTLEIQRTEQGDSAMYLCAGSLDQVNTGELFFGEGSRLTVL.

This clonotype has just one count. This sequence joins TRBV7-9 and TRBJ2-7; D is uncertain. The CDR3 sequence is 14 residues long. Germline V gene sequence: CDR1 SEHNR, CDR2 FQNEAQ (reference sequence). V was clipped by 5 bases and J by 1 base, with 12 bases between them. As DNA, the CDR3 is TGTGCCAGCAGCCACCGGGTCGGGTCCTACGAGCAGTACTTC. Residues: CASSHRVGSYEQYF.

The chain combines TRBV29-1 with TRBJ2-3; 9 nucleotides align to TRBD1. The CDR3 covers 13 residues. V lost 7 bases to trimming and J lost 4 bases; unmatched junction nucleotides: 6. The germline V gene encodes CDR1 SQVTM and CDR2 ANQGSEA. The CDR3 is CSAGTGKADTQYF. For the CDR3, the DNA is TGCAGCGCCGGGACAGGGAAAGCAGATACGCAGTATTTT.

This clonotype was picked up a small number of times. The junction differs from germline at one of its ends, possibly a read error. This chain connects TRBV7-9 to TRBJ2-5; possibly TRBD1 for D (6 bases). This CDR3 region has 14 residues. Germline V gene lookup returns CDR1 SEHNR and CDR2 FQNEAQ (reference sequence). The CDR3 DNA sequence: TGTGCCGGCAGCTTAGACCGTAGGGGGGAGACCCAGTACTTC. It encodes CAGSLDRRGETQYF.

The chain uses TRBV2 and TRBJ2-6; a possible D gene is TRBD2 (6 bases). This CDR3 is built from 11 residues. Germline V gives CDR1 SNHLY, CDR2 FYNNEI. The ends were cut back, 6 bases at V and 15 bases at J, with 12 bases in the middle. The CDR3 is CASSFTSNLTF. CDR3 coding DNA: TGTGCCAGCAGCTTTACTAGCAACCTGACTTTC. Full variable domain (remainder filled in from reference TRBV2 and TRBJ2-6): EPEVTQTPSHQVTQMGQEVILRCVPISNHLYFYWYRQILGQKVEFLVSFYNNEISEKSEIFDDQFSVERPDGSNFTLKIRSTKLEDSAMYFCASSFTSNLTFGAGSRLTVL.

This clonotype was recorded many times. The rearrangement uses TRBV7-3 and TRBJ2-5; tentatively, D is TRBD1 (6 bases). This CDR3 is built from 13 residues. CDR1 and CDR2 from the germline V gene are SGHTA and FQGTGA. V dropped 3 bases and J dropped 5 bases, with 10 bases sitting between them. CDR3 sequence: CASSFGQRETQYF. The CDR3 nucleotides read TGTGCCAGCAGCTTCGGACAGAGGGAGACCCAGTACTTC.

The rearrangement joins TRBV10-3 to TRBJ1-2; a possible D gene is TRBD1 (5 bases). The V and J ends lost 2 bases and 3 bases respectively, with 10 bases between them. The CDR3 is 14 amino acids. Germline lookup yields CDR1 ENHRY and CDR2 SYGVKD. CDR3 loop: CAISEPGGDYGYTF. In DNA, the CDR3 is TGTGCCATCAGTGAGCCGGGGGGAGACTATGGCTACACCTTC.

This clonotype was detected many times. CDR3 in amino acids: CASSLDIRANYGYTF. In DNA, the CDR3 is TGTGCCAGCAGTTTGGACATAAGAGCTAACTATGGCTACACCTTC. The chain links TRBV12-3 or TRBV12-4 to TRBJ1-2, with D possibly matching TRBD1 (5 bases). Trimming removed 3 bases at V and 0 bases at J, with 11 bases between. There are 15 residues in the CDR3.

This chain links TRBV7-9 with TRBJ1-1, with D possibly TRBD1 on 5 matching bases. The germline V and J ends were trimmed by 5 bases and 6 bases, with 16 bases remaining between them. CDR3 length: 14 residues. CDR1 and CDR2 from the germline V gene are SEHNR and FQNEAQ (reference sequence). CDR3 bases: TGTGCCAGCAGCGCATACAATTCGGGGGCTGAAGCTTTCTTT. It encodes CASSAYNSGAEAFF.

The V call is TRBV19, the J call TRBJ1-5; TRBD1 agrees at 7 bases. Unmatched junction bases numbered 12, after V lost 6 bases and J lost 13 bases. Germline values: CDR1 LNHDA, CDR2 SQIVND (reference sequence). This CDR3 spans 13 amino acids. CDR3 amino acids: CASRPAGTVAQHF. CDR3 DNA: TGTGCCAGTAGACCCGCCGGGACAGTTGCTCAGCATTTT.

This rearrangement joins TRBV28 to TRBJ1-4; D might be TRBD1 (5 bases). CDR1 and CDR2 (germline): MDHEN, SYDVKM. The CDR3 totals 13 residues. Trimming shortened V by 11 bases and J by 6 bases, and 16 bases separated the two germline ends. The CDR3 spells CASGAGSDEKLFF. Here the CDR3 DNA reads TGTGCCTCCGGGGCAGGATCGGATGAAAAACTGTTTTTT.

The V call is TRBV10-3, the J call TRBJ2-5; possibly TRBD2 for D (6 bases). Per the germline V gene, CDR1 is ENHRY and CDR2 is SYGVKD. V was shortened by 6 bases and J by 5 bases, with 10 bases between the two germline ends. The CDR3 sequence is 12 residues long. CDR3 sequence (DNA): TGTGCCATCAGACGGGAGTTGGAGACCCAGTACTTC. Translation gives CAIRRELETQYF.

The chain uses TRBV5-1 and TRBJ2-2, with TRBD1 identical over 9 bases. Germline assignment: CDR1 SGHRS and CDR2 YFSETQ. V lost 2 bases, J lost 5 bases, and 4 bases stayed unmatched. The CDR3 is 15 residues long. The DNA of the CDR3 is TGCGCCAGCAGCTTACAGGGGGCGCGAACCGGGGAGCTGTTTTTT. This sequence encodes CASSLQGARTGELFF. The complete variable domain, with remaining parts taken from reference TRBV5-1 and TRBJ2-2, reads KAGVTQTPRYLIKTRGQQVTLSCSPISGHRSVSWYQQTPGQGLQFLFEYFSETQRNKGNFPGRFSGRQFSNSRSEMNVSTLELGDSALYLCASSLQGARTGELFFGEGSRLTVL.

This clonotype showed up many times. CDR3 region: CASTSPGTGRTYEQYF. For the CDR3, the DNA is TGTGCCAGCACCTCGCCCGGGACAGGCAGGACCTACGAGCAGTACTTC. The J gene is TRBJ2-7, the V gene TRBV7-9, with 8 positions matching TRBD1. CDR1 is SEHNR and CDR2 is FQNEAQ in the germline V gene (reference sequence). The CDR3 has 16 amino acids. Trimming removed 7 bases from V and 2 bases from J; junction bases left unmatched: 13.